These 12 T cell receptor beta chains share one sample of origin, sequenced in a study of blood T cell repertoires in COVID-19. Data came from immunoSEQ multiplex PCR; TCRdb stores just in-frame clones and leaves some out. The sample lists some 200,000 clones, around 89% occurring once. Sequencing was done on a sample of PBMCs or T cells enriched from blood (not recorded which). All receptors derive from a woman between 25 and 40 years old who had recovered from COVID-19.

The CDR3 protein is CASRGGQGSGTEAFF. The DNA of the CDR3 is TGCGCCAGCAGGGGGGGACAGGGGAGTGGCACTGAAGCTTTCTTT. The chain carries TRBV5-1 and TRBJ1-1; the match to TRBD1 covers 10 bases. The germline V gene has CDR1 SGHRS and CDR2 YFSETQ. This CDR3 is built from 15 residues. V lost 5 bases to trimming and J lost 4 bases; unmatched junction nucleotides: 8. Looking up the rest from reference TRBV5-1 and TRBJ1-1 gives the full variable domain: KAGVTQTPRYLIKTRGQQVTLSCSPISGHRSVSWYQQTPGQGLQFLFEYFSETQRNKGNFPGRFSGRQFSNSRSEMNVSTLELGDSALYLCASRGGQGSGTEAFFGQGTRLTVV.

This clone was found once. The chain employs TRBV29-1 and TRBJ2-5; 9 bases are shared with TRBD2. J was trimmed by 5 bases and V by 3 bases; bases with no gene match: 7. Germline V gene data show CDR1 as SQVTM and CDR2 as ANQGSEA. The CDR3 has 14 amino acids. As DNA, the CDR3 is TGCAGCGTTGAGCCTAGCGGGGAGGTGGAGACCCAGTACTTC. This encodes CSVEPSGEVETQYF.

The J gene is TRBJ1-1, the V gene TRBV16, with D possibly TRBD1 on 5 matching bases. CDR1 is KGHSY and CDR2 is FQNENV in the germline V gene. The ends were cut back, 2 bases at V and 2 bases at J, with 12 bases in the middle. CDR3 length: 15 amino acids. The CDR3 bases are TGTGCCAGCAGCCAAATTACAGGCCCTAACACTGAAGCTTTCTTT. Residues: CASSQITGPNTEAFF.

The genes are TRBV19 and TRBJ1-2; 11 bases align to TRBD1. The V gene's germline CDR1 is LNHDA and CDR2 SQIVND (reference sequence). The CDR3 has 14 residues. V was clipped by 6 bases and J by 2 bases; unmatched bases: 2. For the CDR3, the DNA is TGTGCCAGTAGGGACAGGGGGCAAAACTATGGCTACACCTTC. Protein sequence: CASRDRGQNYGYTF. Full variable domain (remainder filled in from reference TRBV19 and TRBJ1-2): DGGITQSPKYLFRKEGQNVTLSCEQNLNHDAMYWYRQDPGQGLRLIYYSQIVNDFQKGDIAEGYSVSREKKESFPLTVTSAQKNPTAFYLCASRDRGQNYGYTFGSGTRLTVV.

This chain connects TRBV5-1 to TRBJ2-1; TRBD1 matches 8 bases. Germline V gene lookup returns CDR1 SGHRS and CDR2 YFSETQ. The CDR3 spans 14 residues. Germline trimming cut 0 bases from V and 9 bases from J; bases unmatched to any gene: 5. The CDR3 here is CASSLELQGGEQFF. CDR3 in DNA: TGCGCCAGCAGCTTGGAACTACAGGGGGGTGAGCAGTTCTTC.

This chain joins TRBV5-4 and TRBJ2-2, with 7 bases that match TRBD1. V lost 0 bases, J lost 7 bases, and 6 bases stayed unmatched. Looked up from germline, CDR1 is SGHNT and CDR2 is YYREEE (reference sequence). This CDR3 has 15 residues. This CDR3 is CASSLAAQGLGELFF. The CDR3 DNA sequence: TGTGCCAGCAGCTTGGCCGCACAGGGGCTCGGGGAGCTGTTTTTT.

The chain carries TRBV21-1 and TRBJ2-1; TRBD2 is the table's D call and was not checked against the DNA. TRBV21-1 is labeled a pseudogene. CDR3 length: 18 residues. CDR3 residues: CASSKGGTSGPSYNEQFF. CDR3 coding DNA: TGTGCCAGCAGCAAAGGAGGGACTAGCGGGCCCTCCTACAATGAGCAGTTCTTC.

The chain has TRBV10-3 and TRBJ1-3; 9 nucleotides line up with TRBD1. The J segment lost 4 bases and the V segment lost 8 bases, leaving 3 bases of the junction unmatched. Germline V CDR1 and CDR2: ENHRY, SYGVKD. The CDR3 spans 13 residues. In nucleotides, the CDR3 is TGTGCCATCTGGGACAGGGACGGAAACACCATATATTTT. Its translation is CAIWDRDGNTIYF.

The chain uses TRBV19 and TRBJ2-1, with 9 bases fitting TRBD2. The V gene end was trimmed by 1 base and the J gene end by 2 bases; junction bases not matched to a gene: 0. The CDR3 is 15 amino acids. The germline CDR1 and CDR2 sequences are LNHDA and SQIVND (reference sequence). CDR3 nucleotide sequence: TGTGCCAGTAGTATAGGCGGGGGGGCCTACAATGAGCAGTTCTTC. This sequence encodes CASSIGGGAYNEQFF.

V usage is TRBV2 and J usage is TRBJ2-1, with D uncertain. The CDR3 has 14 amino acids. V was pared by 3 bases and J by 7 bases, with 13 bases between. CDR1 and CDR2 (germline): SNHLY, FYNNEI. The DNA of the CDR3 is TGTGCCAGCAGTGATAAACTAAACGGTAATGAGCAGTTCTTC. Amino acid sequence: CASSDKLNGNEQFF. Full variable domain (rest looked up from reference TRBV2 and TRBJ2-1): EPEVTQTPSHQVTQMGQEVILRCVPISNHLYFYWYRQILGQKVEFLVSFYNNEISEKSEIFDDQFSVERPDGSNFTLKIRSTKLEDSAMYFCASSDKLNGNEQFFGPGTRLTVL.

J is TRBJ2-5 and V is TRBV2; TRBD2 matches at 9 bases. The CDR3 runs 14 residues. V dropped 6 bases and J dropped 4; count of bases not matched to a gene: 6. Germline V gene data show CDR1 as SNHLY and CDR2 as FYNNEI. CDR3: CASRTAGGVETQYF. The DNA of the CDR3 is TGTGCCAGCAGGACGGCGGGGGGGGTAGAGACCCAGTACTTC. Combining the CDR3 with reference TRBV2 and TRBJ2-5 gives the whole variable domain EPEVTQTPSHQVTQMGQEVILRCVPISNHLYFYWYRQILGQKVEFLVSFYNNEISEKSEIFDDQFSVERPDGSNFTLKIRSTKLEDSAMYFCASRTAGGVETQYFGPGTRLLVL.

V and J are TRBV18 and TRBJ2-5; D is undetermined. Germline assignment: CDR1 KGHSH and CDR2 LQKENI. The CDR3 covers 15 residues. Trimming stripped 2 bases from V and 0 bases from J, with 10 bases between. The CDR3 loop is CASSPFRDNQETQYF. CDR3 coding DNA: TGTGCCAGCTCACCATTCCGTGACAACCAAGAGACCCAGTACTTC.